The present T cell receptor beta chain was sequenced within a study of cytomegalovirus exposure and HLA in healthy donors. Study-level points and caveats: Most TCR beta V segments were productive about 87% or about 30% of the time in an earlier analysis.

PCR used 60 Vbeta primers and 13 Jbeta primers. TCRdb keeps only in-frame clones here, not all; method: immunoSEQ multiplex PCR. This sample's table has approximately 140,000 clones. CDR1 and CDR2 from the germline V gene are SEHNR and FQNEAQ (reference sequence). Deletions cut 4 bases from V and 0 bases from J, with 15 bases between. The CDR3 loop spans 16 amino acids. Concerning this clone itself: Its antigen is currently unknown.

The receptor's source is a woman in her thirties or forties in good health and CMV-seronegative. The rearrangement uses TRBV7-9 and TRBJ1-2; D not resolved. Specimen: PBMCs. CDR3 amino acids: CASSSGISIANYGYTF. The CDR3 nucleotides read TGTGCCAGCAGCTCCGGGATCTCTATAGCTAACTATGGCTACACCTTC.